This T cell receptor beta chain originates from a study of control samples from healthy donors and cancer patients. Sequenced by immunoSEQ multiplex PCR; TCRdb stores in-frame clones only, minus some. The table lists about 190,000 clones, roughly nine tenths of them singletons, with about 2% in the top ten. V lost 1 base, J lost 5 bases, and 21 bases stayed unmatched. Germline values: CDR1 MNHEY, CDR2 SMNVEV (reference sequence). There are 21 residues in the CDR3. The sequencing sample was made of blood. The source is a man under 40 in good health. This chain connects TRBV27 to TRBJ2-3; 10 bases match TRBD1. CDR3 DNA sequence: TGTGCCAGCAGTTTATTATCGAACCCCGCTGACAGGGGGCCCCGAGGAGATACGCAGTATTTT. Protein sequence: CASSLLSNPADRGPRGDTQYF.